The 11 T cell receptor beta chains in this list originate from one sample, sequenced in a study of blood T cell repertoires in COVID-19. Profiling relied on immunoSEQ multiplex PCR, and the TCRdb table lists in-frame clones only, not all of them. Found here are 250,000 to 350,000 clones, 89% of them singletons; the top ten hold 0.94%. The sample comprised peripheral blood. The receptor source for this set is a woman aged 40 to 55 who had recovered from COVID-19.

The J gene is TRBJ1-4, the V gene TRBV4-2; maybe TRBD1 (6 bases). Germline V gene lookup returns CDR1 LGHNA and CDR2 YNFKEQ. Trimming left V 0 bases short and J 5 bases short, with 16 bases between. The CDR3 consists of 17 residues. CDR3 amino acids: CASSQEARQVGNEKLFF. DNA of the CDR3: TGTGCCAGCAGCCAAGAAGCTCGACAGGTGGGGAATGAAAAACTGTTTTTT.

This chain joins TRBV7-9 and TRBJ2-1; TRBD2 matches at 10 bases. Trimming removed 11 bases from V and 6 bases from J; junction bases left unmatched: 16. The CDR3 is 16 residues long. CDR1 is SEHNR and CDR2 is FQNEAQ in the germline V gene (reference sequence). The CDR3 DNA follows: TGTGCCCTCCAGGAGGGTAGCGGGAGGCGGGCCAATGAGCAGTTCTTC. It codes for CALQEGSGRRANEQFF.

The rearrangement joins TRBV7-2 to TRBJ1-2; D possibly corresponds to TRBD1 (5 bases). Per germline, CDR1 SGHTA and CDR2 FQGNSA. The CDR3 totals 15 residues. V was shortened by 3 bases and J by 0 bases, with 11 bases between the two germline ends. CDR3: CASSFPTDANYGYTF. CDR3 coding DNA: TGTGCCAGCAGCTTCCCGACAGATGCTAACTATGGCTACACCTTC.

As DNA, the CDR3 is TGCGCCAGCGGAGTAACAGGGGTTTCAGATACGCAGTATTTT. It translates to CASGVTGVSDTQYF. The V and J genes are TRBV4-1 and TRBJ2-3; 7 bases match TRBD1. Trimming took 8 bases from V and 4 from J; bases not matched to a gene: 9. Per the germline V gene, CDR1 is MGHRA and CDR2 is YSYEKL. There are 14 residues in the CDR3.

This rearrangement joins TRBV3-1 (or the pseudogene TRBV3-2) to TRBJ2-2; TRBD2 matches 8 bases. The V gene end was trimmed by 3 bases and the J gene end by 7 bases; junction bases not matched to a gene: 10. CDR3 size: 16 residues. CDR1 and CDR2 from the germline V gene are LGHDT and YNNKEL (reference sequence). CDR3 coding DNA: TGTGCCAGCAGCCATAGTTTCGGGAGGGCCATCGGGGAGCTGTTTTTT. This codes for CASSHSFGRAIGELFF.

The chain uses TRBV18 and TRBJ2-2; 7 bases are shared with TRBD2. Germline V gene lookup returns CDR1 KGHSH and CDR2 LQKENI. The trim removed 3 bases at V and 5 bases at J, leaving 6 bases unmatched. The length of the CDR3 is 15 residues. The CDR3 DNA follows: TGTGCCAGCTCACCCGGGACTACGGGGACCGGGGAGCTGTTTTTT. This encodes CASSPGTTGTGELFF.

This clone was seen just once. This chain links TRBV28 with TRBJ1-2, with no clear D. The V end was cut by 7 bases, the J end by 0 bases, with 15 bases between. CDR3 size: 15 residues. The germline V gene encodes CDR1 MDHEN and CDR2 SYDVKM. The CDR3 is CASIEGGQANYGYTF. The CDR3 bases are TGTGCCAGCATCGAGGGTGGCCAAGCTAACTATGGCTACACCTTC.

The chain carries TRBV18 and TRBJ2-3, with no clear D. CDR1 and CDR2 (germline): KGHSH, LQKENI. V shed 2 bases and J shed 9 bases, with 18 bases lying between them. The CDR3 extends over 15 amino acids. This chain's CDR3 is CASSPATAHTVTQYF. CDR3 nucleotides: TGTGCCAGCTCACCAGCAACAGCCCACACAGTCACGCAGTATTTT.

The chain has TRBV7-8 and TRBJ2-3; tentative D call: TRBD1 (5 bases). V lost 5 bases to trimming and J lost 0 bases, with 6 bases between them. The germline V gene has CDR1 SGHVS and CDR2 FQNEAQ. CDR3 length: 13 residues. Here the CDR3 DNA reads TGTGCCAGCAGCCGACAGAGCACAGATACGCAGTATTTT. Translated: CASSRQSTDTQYF.

This sequence joins TRBV5-5 and TRBJ1-4; possible D gene TRBD1, 5 bases. With 3 bases removed from V and 16 bases from J, the gap between germline ends came to 16 bases. Germline CDR1 and CDR2: SGHKS and YYEKEE (reference sequence). CDR3 size: 12 residues. CDR3 protein: CASSSWTGTEFF. In DNA form, the CDR3 reads TGTGCCAGCAGCTCCTGGACCGGGACTGAGTTTTTT.

This rearrangement joins TRBV6-6 to TRBJ2-1, with D maybe TRBD1 (6 bases). Germline V gene lookup returns CDR1 MNHNY and CDR2 SVGAGI (reference sequence). The CDR3 runs 15 residues. V was clipped by 2 bases and J by 2 bases, with 10 bases between them. The DNA of the CDR3 is TGTGCCAGCAGTTACAGCCAGGGGCCCTACAATGAGCAGTTCTTC. The encoded protein is CASSYSQGPYNEQFF.